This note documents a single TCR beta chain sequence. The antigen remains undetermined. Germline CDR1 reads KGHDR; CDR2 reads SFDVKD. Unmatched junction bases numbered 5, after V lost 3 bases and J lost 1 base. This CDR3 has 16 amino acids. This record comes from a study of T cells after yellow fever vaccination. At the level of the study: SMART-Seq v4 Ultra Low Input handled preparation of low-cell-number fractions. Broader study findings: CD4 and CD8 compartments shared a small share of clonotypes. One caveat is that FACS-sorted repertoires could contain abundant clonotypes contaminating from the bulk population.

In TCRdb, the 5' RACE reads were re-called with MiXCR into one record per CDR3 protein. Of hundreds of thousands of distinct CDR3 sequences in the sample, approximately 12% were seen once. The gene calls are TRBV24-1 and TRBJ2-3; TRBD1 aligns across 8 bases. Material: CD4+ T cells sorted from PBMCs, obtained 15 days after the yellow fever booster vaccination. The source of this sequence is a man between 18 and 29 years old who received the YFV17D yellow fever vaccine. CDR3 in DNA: TGTGCCACCAGTGATGGCAGGGGGCTTCGCACAGATACGCAGTATTTT. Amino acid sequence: CATSDGRGLRTDTQYF.